The 27 T cell receptor beta chains below were found in one sample sequenced in a study of naive and memory T cell subsets. An equimolar mix of two oligonucleotides served as the beta constant-region primer for TRBC1 and TRBC2. TCRdb re-analysed the UMI-ligation and nested PCR reads in MiXCR, keeping a single row per CDR3 protein. The sample lists over 75,000 distinct CDR3 sequences, around 13% occurring once. Sequencing was performed on central memory CD4+ T cells from blood. The receptors derive from a human donor in good health.

This clonotype has a handful of counts. The chain has TRBV12-3 or TRBV12-4 and TRBJ2-1; 11 bases are shared with TRBD2. After removal of 5 bases from V and 9 bases from J, the junction contained 12 bases not matched to a gene. The CDR3 has 16 residues. CDR3 DNA sequence: TGTGCCAGCAGTCCACTGACTAGCGGGATGCGGGTTGAGCAGTTCTTC. Its translation: CASSPLTSGMRVEQFF.

The V and J genes are TRBV20-1 and TRBJ1-1; D is unresolved. CDR1 and CDR2 from the germline V gene are DFQATT and SNEGSKA (reference sequence). V was pared by 2 bases and J by 2 bases, with 3 bases between. This CDR3 contains 11 residues. The CDR3 loop is CSARCNTEAFF. As DNA, the CDR3 is TGCAGTGCTAGATGTAACACTGAAGCTTTCTTT.

DNA for the CDR3: TGCAGCGTTGAGCGGGGGGGGTATGGCACAGATACGCAGTATTTT. Translating gives CSVERGGYGTDTQYF. The V gene is TRBV29-1, the J gene TRBJ2-3; 9 bases agree with TRBD2. Looked up from germline, CDR1 is SQVTM and CDR2 is ANQGSEA. The CDR3 is 15 amino acids. With V trimmed by 3 bases and J by 1 base, 5 bases remained unmatched.

This clonotype was seen a handful of times. The chain couples TRBV12-3 or TRBV12-4 to TRBJ2-7; D ambiguous. The CDR3 spans 13 residues. Trimming took off 4 bases at V and 4 bases at J, with 11 bases between the two ends. The CDR3 here is CASSYGSAYEQYF. The CDR3, as DNA: TGTGCCAGCAGTTACGGTTCCGCTTACGAGCAGTACTTC.

The table lists this clonotype with many counts. This chain uses TRBV27 with TRBJ2-3; 7 bases are a match to TRBD2. Trimming removed 5 bases from V and 2 bases from J; junction bases left unmatched: 10. The CDR3 totals 16 residues. Germline V CDR1 and CDR2: MNHEY, SMNVEV (reference sequence). Here the CDR3 DNA reads TGTGCCAGCAGTCGGGGGGAGAGCCGGTTCACAGATACGCAGTATTTT. Amino acids: CASSRGESRFTDTQYF.

At least ten counts were recorded for this clonotype. The chain links TRBV20-1 to TRBJ2-3, with D perhaps TRBD2 (6 bases). Germline V lookup: CDR1 DFQATT, CDR2 SNEGSKA (reference sequence). CDR3 length: 14 amino acids. Trimming stripped 7 bases from V and 0 bases from J, with 14 bases between. CDR3 in DNA: TGCAGTGGAATTAGCGGCGCGAGCACAGATACGCAGTATTTT. Translated: CSGISGASTDTQYF.

Only a few counts were recorded for this clonotype. V and J are TRBV5-1 and TRBJ2-7, with TRBD2 identical over 8 bases. This CDR3 region has 14 residues. CDR1 is SGHRS and CDR2 is YFSETQ in the germline V gene. Unmatched junction bases numbered 6, after V lost 7 bases and J lost 0 bases. CDR3 nucleotide sequence: TGCGCCAGCCGACCCACTAGCGGCTCCTACGAGCAGTACTTC. It specifies CASRPTSGSYEQYF.

This clonotype showed up just a few times. The genes are TRBV5-4 and TRBJ2-7, with TRBD2 identical over 14 bases. This CDR3 spans 15 amino acids. Germline lookup yields CDR1 SGHNT and CDR2 YYREEE (reference sequence). The trim removed 3 bases at V and 6 bases at J, leaving 5 bases unmatched. The CDR3 spells CASSSKTSGRGEQYF. The CDR3 nucleotides are TGTGCCAGCAGCTCCAAGACTAGCGGGAGGGGCGAGCAGTACTTC.

This clonotype came up a few times. J is TRBJ2-3 and V is TRBV5-1; D gene uncertain. This CDR3 spans 13 amino acids. CDR1 and CDR2 (germline): SGHRS, YFSETQ. V was cut by 8 bases and J by 1 base, with 11 bases left in between. The CDR3 coding sequence is TGCGCCAGTTCGGACGGAGGCACAGATACGCAGTATTTT. Its protein is CASSDGGTDTQYF.

The CDR3 is CSVGTTQETQYF. The CDR3 DNA reads as TGCAGCGTGGGGACTACTCAAGAGACCCAGTACTTC. The chain uses TRBV29-1 and TRBJ2-5; 7 positions match TRBD2. Germline CDR1 SQVTM, CDR2 ANQGSEA. V shed 6 bases, J shed 2 bases, and the junction held 3 bases outside the gene matches. The CDR3 runs 12 residues.

This clonotype was counted ten times or more. The chain has TRBV6-1 and TRBJ2-1; 7 nucleotides align to TRBD2. Germline loops: CDR1 MNHNS, CDR2 SASEGT. The length of the CDR3 is 13 residues. V trimming: 6 bases; J trimming: 8 bases; junction bases outside the gene matches: 7. Written as DNA, the CDR3 is TGTGCCAGCAGAGGACTAGTTCGGGATGAGCAGTTCTTC. Translating it yields CASRGLVRDEQFF.

This clonotype was counted between two and nine times. The gene calls are TRBV3-1 and TRBJ1-4, with a tentative D call TRBD1 (5 bases). Germline CDR1 is LGHDT and CDR2 is YNNKEL (reference sequence). Trimming pared 1 base from V and 6 bases from J, leaving 9 bases between. This CDR3 region has 14 residues. The CDR3 nucleotides read TGTGCCAGCAGCCAAGGGGGCGGATATGAAAAACTGTTTTTT. Amino acid sequence: CASSQGGGYEKLFF.

This clonotype was seen at least ten times. The chain recombines TRBV7-2 with TRBJ2-5, with 10 bases lining up with TRBD2. The CDR3 has 14 amino acids. Germline V gives CDR1 SGHTA, CDR2 FQGNSA. Trimming took 2 bases from V and 3 from J; bases not matched to a gene: 0. For the CDR3, the DNA is TGTGCCAGCAGCTTACTAGCGGGAGAAGAGACCCAGTACTTC. Its translation is CASSLLAGEETQYF.

This clonotype was recorded a few times. V gene TRBV7-2 combines with J gene TRBJ2-3; TRBD1 might be the D (6 bases). The germline V and J ends were trimmed by 6 bases and 1 base, with 11 bases remaining between them. The germline CDR1 and CDR2 sequences are SGHTA and FQGNSA. This CDR3 contains 14 residues. CDR3 sequence reads: CASSWYRGTDTQYF. CDR3 DNA sequence: TGTGCCAGCAGTTGGTACAGGGGCACAGATACGCAGTATTTT.

The chain is built from TRBV12-3 or TRBV12-4 and TRBJ1-1; 7 bases fit TRBD1. V shed 4 bases and J 0 bases; nucleotides not matched to a gene: 5. The CDR3 totals 15 residues. The CDR3 loop reads CASSYLTGLNTEAFF. CDR3 sequence (DNA): TGTGCCAGCAGTTACCTGACAGGGTTGAACACTGAAGCTTTCTTT.

This clonotype turned up a few times. The J gene is TRBJ1-1, the V gene TRBV2; D perhaps matches TRBD1 (5 bases). The V gene lost 6 bases and the J gene lost 4 bases, with 15 bases spanning the gap. CDR3 length: 14 residues. CDR1 SNHLY and CDR2 FYNNEI come from the germline V gene. The DNA of the CDR3 is TGTGCCAGCAGGGTTGGGGCCGTCGGCACTGAAGCTTTCTTT. Translated, it gives CASRVGAVGTEAFF. The full variable domain, with the rest looked up from reference TRBV2 and TRBJ1-1, is EPEVTQTPSHQVTQMGQEVILRCVPISNHLYFYWYRQILGQKVEFLVSFYNNEISEKSEIFDDQFSVERPDGSNFTLKIRSTKLEDSAMYFCASRVGAVGTEAFFGQGTRLTVV.

This clonotype was seen many times. The chain has TRBV29-1 and TRBJ2-1; a weak D match, TRBD2 (6 bases). The CDR3 extends over 13 amino acids. CDR1 and CDR2 (germline): SQVTM, ANQGSEA. The V end lost 8 bases, the J end lost 0 bases, and 11 bases lay between the germline ends. CDR3 residues: CSSRTTSYNEQFF. CDR3 DNA sequence: TGCAGCTCCAGGACTACCTCCTACAATGAGCAGTTCTTC.

Only a few counts were recorded for this clonotype. The rearrangement joins TRBV20-1 to TRBJ2-1, with D possibly being TRBD2 (6 bases). The germline V gene has CDR1 DFQATT and CDR2 SNEGSKA (reference sequence). V was pared by 0 bases and J by 0 bases, with 15 bases between. CDR3 length: 17 residues. CDR3 sequence (DNA): TGCAGTGCTAGAGATTCTCTAGCGCAAAGCTCCTACAATGAGCAGTTCTTC. Residues: CSARDSLAQSSYNEQFF.

Only a few counts were recorded for this clonotype. The chain employs TRBV4-1 and TRBJ2-6; D perhaps matches TRBD2 (5 bases). Looked up from germline, CDR1 is MGHRA and CDR2 is YSYEKL. This CDR3 spans 16 amino acids. Deletions cut 0 bases from V and 1 base from J, with 7 bases between. In DNA, the CDR3 is TGCGCCAGCAGCCAAGAAGGGAGATCTGGGGCCAACGTCCTGACTTTC. It encodes CASSQEGRSGANVLTF.

This clonotype was counted many times. V and J are TRBV5-4 and TRBJ2-3, with 7 bases aligning to TRBD2. The junction had 13 bases not matched to a gene; V was cut back by 10 bases and J by 5 bases. CDR1 is SGHNT, CDR2 YYREEE, per germline (reference sequence). The CDR3 runs 14 residues. The CDR3 nucleotides read TGTGCCCTGACGGGGAGGGAATCCGAAGATACGCAGTATTTT. This encodes CALTGRESEDTQYF.

The chain joins TRBV20-1 to TRBJ2-3, with 7 bases fitting TRBD2. The CDR3 loop spans 18 amino acids. The junction had 15 bases not matched to a gene; V was cut back by 0 bases and J by 3 bases. CDR1 is DFQATT and CDR2 is SNEGSKA in the germline V gene (reference sequence). DNA for the CDR3: TGCAGTGCTAGAGATCCCGTTAGCGGGTACGGGTTGACAGATACGCAGTATTTT. Protein: CSARDPVSGYGLTDTQYF.

V usage is TRBV7-6 and J usage is TRBJ2-1; TRBD2 agrees at 10 bases. The CDR3 loop spans 17 amino acids. J was trimmed by 8 bases and V by 5 bases; bases with no gene match: 15. Germline V gene data show CDR1 as SGHVS and CDR2 as FNYEAQ. The CDR3 reads CASSVPNSSGSIYEQFF. DNA of the CDR3: TGTGCCAGCAGCGTACCTAACTCTAGCGGGAGCATCTATGAGCAGTTCTTC.

The chain combines TRBV6-6 with TRBJ2-6, with TRBD2 matching 9 bases. Trimming took 10 bases from V and 3 from J; bases not matched to a gene: 7. This CDR3 is built from 15 residues. Germline V gives CDR1 MNHNY, CDR2 SVGAGI (reference sequence). CDR3 region: CAIHSGRGGANVLTF. The CDR3 region has the DNA TGTGCCATACATAGCGGGAGAGGTGGGGCCAACGTCCTGACTTTC.

There are many counts of this clonotype. The rearrangement links TRBV6-6 to TRBJ2-5; a possible D gene is TRBD1 (8 bases). The germline V gene encodes CDR1 MNHNY and CDR2 SVGAGI (reference sequence). Between the trimmed V and J ends, which lost 6 bases and 6 bases, there was a span of 29 bases. The CDR3 is 18 amino acids. The CDR3 protein is CASRPGQDTSAFLQTQYF. CDR3 coding DNA: TGTGCCAGCAGGCCGGGACAGGATACTAGCGCCTTCTTGCAGACCCAGTACTTC.

The gene calls are TRBV20-1 and TRBJ2-1; 14 nucleotides line up with TRBD2. The CDR3 has 15 amino acids. Germline CDR1 reads DFQATT; CDR2 reads SNEGSKA (reference sequence). The V segment lost 3 bases and the J segment 9 bases; nucleotides outside the gene matches: 7. The CDR3 here is CSASGLAGGLFEQFF. The CDR3 nucleotides read TGCAGTGCTAGCGGACTAGCGGGGGGCCTTTTTGAGCAGTTCTTC.

The chain links TRBV6-6 to TRBJ2-7; 7 bases fit TRBD2. Germline trimming cut 6 bases from V and 5 bases from J; bases unmatched to any gene: 10. Germline V lookup: CDR1 MNHNY, CDR2 SVGAGI (reference sequence). This CDR3 is built from 14 residues. CDR3 nucleotide sequence: TGTGCCAGCAGATCTAGCGGTAGGGTCGACGAGCAGTACTTC. It is translated as CASRSSGRVDEQYF.

This clonotype was seen a handful of times. The J gene is TRBJ2-7, the V gene TRBV6-6, with 7 nucleotides matching TRBD2. Germline loops: CDR1 MNHNY, CDR2 SVGAGI (reference sequence). Trimming at V came to 4 bases and at J to 5 bases, leaving 11 bases not matched to a gene. The CDR3 length is 15 residues. The CDR3 is CASSLQRRGVNEQYF. The CDR3 bases are TGTGCCAGCAGTTTACAGCGTCGGGGGGTGAACGAGCAGTACTTC.